What follows is one TCR beta chain and its context. Its target is unknown. This sample stems from a study of T cells in Graves' hyperthyroidism and ophthalmopathy. As for the study in general: Upon initial diagnosis and before any treatment, peripheral blood was collected. Whole-study findings and limits: A 13 V-J signature model discriminated ophthalmopathy versus stable hyperthyroidism.

Each diagnosis was grounded in clinical symptoms, serum thyroxine and TRAb, thyroid ultrasound, and orbital computed tomography. Fresh peripheral blood, 9.5 to 10 ml of it, supplied the PBMCs. TCR beta CDR3 regions were amplified from RNA. The primer set for the first-round RT-PCR of the TCR CDR3 was HTBI. MiXCR was run by TCRdb on the multiplex PCR reads, yielding one entry per CDR3 protein. The data hold roughly 640,000 distinct CDR3 sequences, with approximately 15% observed a single time. Germline V lookup: CDR1 SGHTA, CDR2 FQGNSA. Between the trimmed V and J ends, which lost 1 base and 4 bases, there was a span of 16 bases. The CDR3 contains 16 residues.

The gene calls are TRBV7-2 and TRBJ1-2; possibly TRBD1 for D (5 bases). The sequence derives from a woman in her thirties or forties with Graves' ophthalmopathy. The sequenced sample was blood. Written as DNA, the CDR3 is TGTGCCAGCAGCTTAGTCGGGACCGAGGCTGCCTATGGCTACACCTTC. The encoded protein is CASSLVGTEAAYGYTF.